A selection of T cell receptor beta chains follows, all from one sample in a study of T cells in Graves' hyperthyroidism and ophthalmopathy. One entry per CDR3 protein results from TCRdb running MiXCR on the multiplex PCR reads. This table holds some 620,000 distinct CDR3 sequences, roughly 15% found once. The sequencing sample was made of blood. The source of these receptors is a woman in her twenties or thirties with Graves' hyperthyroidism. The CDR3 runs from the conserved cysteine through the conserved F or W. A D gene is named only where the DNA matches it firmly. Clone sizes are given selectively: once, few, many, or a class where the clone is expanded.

CASSLTGATSRITDTQYF	TGTGCCAGCAGCTTAACCGGAGCGACTAGCAGAATCACAGATACGCAGTATTTT	TRBV7-3	TRBJ2-3	TRBD2	many
CASSSGLTASSYNEQFF	TGTGCCAGCAGTTCGGGACTGACAGCCAGCTCCTACAATGAGCAGTTCTTC	TRBV27	TRBJ2-1	-	many
CASSEVGVFANTGELFF	TGTGCCAGCAGTGAAGTGGGGGTGTTCGCGAACACCGGGGAGCTGTTTTTT	TRBV6-1	TRBJ2-2	-	many
CASRGLAELYEQYF	TGTGCCAGCAGAGGACTAGCGGAGTTATACGAGCAGTACTTC	TRBV2	TRBJ2-7	TRBD2	few
CASGVQGAGGELFF	TGCGCCAGCGGCGTACAGGGAGCCGGCGGGGAGCTGTTTTTT	TRBV5-1	TRBJ2-2	-	-
CAGQDTGQPQHF	TGTGCCGGCCAGGACACGGGGCAGCCCCAGCATTTT	TRBV28	TRBJ1-5	-	-
CASTQGESYDEQFF	TGCGCCAGCACCCAAGGGGAGAGTTACGATGAGCAGTTCTTC	TRBV5-1	TRBJ2-1	-	few
CASSLRGRYEQYF	TGTGCCAGCAGTTTAAGGGGGCGGTACGAGCAGTACTTC	TRBV12-3/TRBV12-4	TRBJ2-7	TRBD1	many
CASSMRRVGETQYF	TGTGCCAGCAGCATGAGAAGGGTAGGAGAGACCCAGTACTTC	TRBV12-3/TRBV12-4	TRBJ2-5	-	many
CASSLTIYTEAFF	TGCGCCAGCAGCTTGACGATCTACACTGAAGCTTTCTTT	TRBV5-1	TRBJ1-1	-	many
CASSLDLGVGLSYEQYF	TGTGCCAGCAGCTTAGATCTTGGAGTCGGGCTATCCTACGAGCAGTACTTC	TRBV11-2	TRBJ2-7	-	many
CASSSPGQPLTNYGYTF	TGTGCCAGCAGTTCCCCGGGACAGCCGCTTACTAACTATGGCTACACCTTC	TRBV12-3/TRBV12-4	TRBJ1-2	TRBD1	-
CASSQDHYEQYF	TGTGCCAGCAGCCAAGACCACTACGAGCAGTACTTC	TRBV14	TRBJ2-7	-	few
CASSEPTGTSVYNEQFF	TGTGCCAGCAGTGAACCAACCGGGACTAGCGTCTACAATGAGCAGTTCTTC	TRBV28	TRBJ2-1	TRBD2	many
CASRRDRDSNQPQHF	TGTGCCAGCAGACGGGACAGAGATAGCAATCAGCCCCAGCATTTT	TRBV6-1	TRBJ1-5	TRBD1	many
CASSRILEQFF	TGTGCCAGCAGCAGAATCCTGGAGCAGTTCTTC	TRBV5-6	TRBJ2-1	-	many
CASSLVYRGEQYF	TGTGCCAGCAGCTTAGTGTACAGGGGCGAGCAGTACTTC	TRBV7-9	TRBJ2-7	TRBD1	many
CAISESGRLNTGELFF	TGTGCCATCAGTGAAAGCGGGAGGCTGAACACCGGGGAGCTGTTTTTT	TRBV10-3	TRBJ2-2	TRBD2	few